This T cell receptor beta chain was retrieved from a study of blood T cells in healthy people across ages. Broader study findings: The study could not conclusively compare naive and antigen-experienced cells, given its unsorted PBMCs. It was the long-lived donors that had more naive CD4+ cells and higher diversity than aged donors.

Details on this clonotype: Its antigen is not identified.

Sample-barcoded 5' priming and a J-beta primer mix drove a second PCR of about 6 to 12 cycles. TCRdb analysed the 5' RACE reads with MiXCR anew, one entry per CDR3 protein. The table records about 580,000 distinct CDR3 sequences, roughly 48% of them present only once. Germline V gene lookup returns CDR1 MNHEY and CDR2 SVGEGT. The CDR3 has 15 amino acids. The V and J ends lost 6 bases and 2 bases respectively, with 14 bases between them. Source material: blood. The source of this sequence is a man aged 80 or over in good health. V usage is TRBV6-2 or TRBV6-3 and J usage is TRBJ1-5, with D possibly TRBD1 on 5 matching bases. CDR3 nucleotide sequence: TGTGCCAGCAGCCCCTGGAGGGGTGGCAATCAGCCCCAGCATTTT. Its translation is CASSPWRGGNQPQHF.